This T cell receptor beta chain was found in a study of shared T cell receptors in the human thymus (dated by TCRdb to 2020 to 2022). Regarding the study in general: The study investigated the way shared, self-reactive T-cell receptor alpha chains are produced in the human thymus.

In regard to this clone: The target of this receptor is not known. Base qualities are not at hand, and no much larger clone is one base apart.

The CDR3 runs 12 amino acids, cysteine and phenylalanine included. Just the 36-base CDR3 DNA is kept, in frame starting at base 1. Via the germline V gene (reference sequence), CDR1 is SEHNR and CDR2 FQNEAQ. The junction carries 8 bases between V and J, which are trimmed by 5 bases and 4 bases respectively. The library was built by means of the immunoSEQ multiplex PCR assay. Entries here come from immuneACCESS through TCRdb and include only in-frame sequences with V and J called. Some clones fail to appear in such tables; in the studies checked, an unresolved V gene covers under half of the shortfall, and the cause of the remainder is unknown. The sample table shows 700,000 or so clones, and 70% to 90% are seen once. Under 0.012% of the sample lies in the top ten. The sample also formed part of further work on human thymus T cells. In that second paper, the authors write: The donors were immunologically healthy infants in Finland who had open corrective cardiac surgery for congenital heart defects. Thymus tissue was obtained as surgical resects removed during corrective cardiac surgery. Usage of V and J gene segments appeared to be biased in both the thymic and the peripheral blood repertoires. Highly overlapping thymic TCR repertoires among unrelated individuals were reported in the related research. TCR alpha and beta repertoires from roughly 8 infant thymus samples and a few related peripheral blood samples were characterized in the study. The cohort included about 6 male and a couple of female infants, with donor ages spanning 7 to 244 days. After being mechanically released from the tissue, thymocytes were kept at -70 degrees C in pellets of about 10-33 million cells. A QIAsymphony instrument was used to extract genomic DNA from the frozen cell pellets. The immunoSEQ multiplex PCR assay was used to amplify the TCRB and TCRAD loci from a standardized quantity of quality-controlled genomic DNA. The V(D)J region was spanned by amplicons of a length sufficient to cover the CDR3 and to identify V and J genes. The amplicons were sequenced on an Illumina platform via the commercial immunoSEQ service. Primer bias and sequencing errors were corrected as previously described, and TCRAD and TCRB were defined on the basis of the IMGT database. Analysis of the repertoires was done with immunoSEQ Analyzer 3.0 and VDJTools and included basic statistics, V/J segment usage, diversity estimates, rarefaction and pairwise overlap. To estimate diversity, the Chao1, ChaoE, Efron-Thisted, Shannon and inverse Simpson indices were applied, and diversity was also estimated on datasets down-sampled to the smallest sample. Repertoire overlap was assessed by strict matching of CDR3 nucleotide sequence, V gene and J gene, and clustering was done by Jaccard-based multidimensional scaling. On average, thymus samples gave 750,000 to 950,000 unique TCRB clonotypes, whereas blood samples gave approximately 84,000.

The TCR originated in a girl under three years old with a congenital heart defect. Donor details come from another sample of the same person, matched by shared clones. The chain is assembled from TRBV7-9 and TRBJ1-1; the D gene cannot be resolved reliably. The sequenced sample was thymocytes. The DNA reads as follows: TGTGCCAGCAGCCTCGCGGGCACTGAAGCTTTCTTT. Its protein is CASSLAGTEAFF.